The T cell receptor (beta chain) under discussion was sequenced for a study of control samples from healthy donors and cancer patients. Sequencing used immunoSEQ multiplex PCR; TCRdb keeps in-frame clones, though not all of them. This sample has about 92,000 clones, with more than 75% found just once. The specimen was blood. The sequence derives from a woman aged 55 to 70 in good health.

The CDR3 protein is CATDSGTGSLNLYEQYF. For the CDR3, the DNA is TGTGCCACCGACTCCGGGACAGGGTCCCTTAACCTATACGAGCAGTACTTC. The V call is TRBV19, the J call TRBJ2-7; the match to TRBD1 covers 9 bases. The CDR3 is made up of 17 amino acids. Losses at the gene ends were 10 bases for V and 4 bases for J; bases not matched to a gene: 20. Germline V gives CDR1 LNHDA, CDR2 SQIVND (reference sequence).